This T cell receptor (beta chain) came from a study of T cell responses to AZD1222 COVID-19 vaccine. Trimming removed 9 bases from V and 1 base from J; junction bases left unmatched: 2. This CDR3 has 13 amino acids. Concerning this clone: The antigen is not known.

Whole-study findings and limits: AZD1222 recipients seropositive at baseline numbered only 5 or 6. Spike-specific TCR repertoires showed rising breadth and depth after two AZD1222 doses.

Measured with immunoSEQ multiplex PCR; TCRdb has only the in-frame clones, and not every one. The profile covers approximately 110,000 clones, with roughly 80% appearing a single time and roughly 9.9% taken by the ten largest. V usage is TRBV6-7 and J usage is TRBJ1-3; 8 nucleotides agree with TRBD1. TRBV6-7 is annotated as an ORF whose role is uncertain. The specimen was peripheral blood, collected on day 0 of AZD1222 vaccination. The sequence was obtained from an adult in good health. CDR3 loop: CARWTGSGNTIYF. In DNA, the CDR3 is TGTGCCAGATGGACAGGGTCTGGAAACACCATATATTTT.